The rows below give T cell receptor beta chains drawn from one sample of a study of T-cell reconstitution after alpha-beta-depleted transplantation in children. Via MiXCR, TCRdb re-called the PCR reads, giving one row per CDR3 protein. This sample yields a few hundred thousand distinct CDR3 sequences, of which 10% are seen a single time; 2.4% belongs to the top ten. The sequences come from PBMCs from the stem cell graft donor, collected from the stem cell graft. The receptor set was obtained from a human donor who donated a stem cell graft to a child with acute lymphoblastic leukemia. Both conserved end residues are part of each CDR3. D genes are given only for firm matches. Clone sizes are given selectively: once, few, many, or a class where the clone is expanded.

len	d_gene	v_gene	j_gene	abundance	CDR3nt	CDR3aa
15	-	TRBV6-2/TRBV6-3	TRBJ1-6	few	TGTGCCAGCAGTCCACACCAGGTTGCCGATTCACCCCTCCACTTT	CASSPHQVADSPLHF
15	-	TRBV20-1	TRBJ2-1	few	TGCAGTGCTAGAGATCGGCGGGCGCCCCTTTCTCATCCGTTCTTC	CSARDRRAPLSHPFF
21	TRBD2	TRBV11-1	TRBJ2-6	-	TGTGCCAGCAGCTTAGTCGGGGTAGCGGGAGGCCCCCACTCTGGGGCCAACGTCCTGACTTTC	CASSLVGVAGGPHSGANVLTF
16	TRBD2	TRBV20-1	TRBJ2-1	once	TGCAGTGCTAGAGACCCGACTAGCGGGAGTTTAAATGAGCAGTTCTTC	CSARDPTSGSLNEQFF
15	-	TRBV5-1	TRBJ2-3	few	TGCGCCAGCAGCTTGCCGGGATCTAGCACAGATACGCAGTATTTT	CASSLPGSSTDTQYF
17	TRBD2	TRBV4-1	TRBJ2-1	-	TGCGCCAGCAGCCAAAGGGGCCCGGGACTAGCTGGAAATGAGCAGTTCTTC	CASSQRGPGLAGNEQFF
14	TRBD2	TRBV4-1	TRBJ2-5	many	TGCGCCAGCAGCCTAGCGGGGGCAAAAGAGACCCAGTACTTC	CASSLAGAKETQYF
15	TRBD2	TRBV5-1	TRBJ2-7	few	TGCGCCAGCAGCTTGGCCGACGTTAGCGGGAACGAGCAGTACTTC	CASSLADVSGNEQYF
15	TRBD1	TRBV6-1	TRBJ1-2	few	TGTGCCAGCAGCGTCGGGACAGGGGGCGACTATGGCTACACCTTC	CASSVGTGGDYGYTF
13	TRBD1	TRBV29-1	TRBJ2-4	-	TGCAGCGTCCCCGGGACAGGGGTAAACATTCAGTACTTC	CSVPGTGVNIQYF
19	TRBD1	TRBV5-1	TRBJ2-2	few	TGCGCCAGCAGCGGAACCGGGACAGGGTTCTATTTTACCACCGGGGAGCTGTTTTTT	CASSGTGTGFYFTTGELFF
15	TRBD1	TRBV5-1	TRBJ2-5	few	TGCGCCAGCAGCGCGCCGGGACAGGTGGGAGAGACCCAGTACTTC	CASSAPGQVGETQYF
15	TRBD1	TRBV27	TRBJ1-1	many	TGTGCCAGCAGTTCAGCAGGGGGCGCAAACACTGAAGCTTTCTTT	CASSSAGGANTEAFF
13	TRBD1	TRBV12-3/TRBV12-4	TRBJ1-6	few	TGTGCCAGCACAGGACAGGGCGGGTCACCCCTCCACTTT	CASTGQGGSPLHF
11	-	TRBV2	TRBJ1-1	-	TGTGCCACCGGCTTGGGCACTGAAGCTTTCTTT	CATGLGTEAFF
14	-	TRBV12-3/TRBV12-4	TRBJ1-5	few	TGTGCCAGCGGGCCGACAGGTCCCGCGCAGCCCCAGCATTTT	CASGPTGPAQPQHF
14	-	TRBV12-3/TRBV12-4	TRBJ2-7	-	TGTGCCAGCAGTTTAGGAGGGAGTCGACTGGAGCAGTACTTC	CASSLGGSRLEQYF
17	-	TRBV4-1	TRBJ1-3	-	TGCGCCAGCAGCCGCAGAGACAGTGCCTACTCTCGAAACACCATATATTTT	CASSRRDSAYSRNTIYF
15	TRBD1	TRBV12-3/TRBV12-4	TRBJ2-5	-	TGTGCCAGCAGACCCCGGACAGGGGGCGGGGAGACCCAGTACTTC	CASRPRTGGGETQYF
13	-	TRBV7-9	TRBJ2-7	-	TGTGCCAGCAGCTCCGCGGTGGGCCCCGAGCAGTACTTC	CASSSAVGPEQYF
15	TRBD1	TRBV2	TRBJ2-5	-	TGTGCCAGCCGTTTTAAAGGACAGGGAGAAGAGACCCAGTACTTC	CASRFKGQGEETQYF
18	-	TRBV7-9	TRBJ1-6	many	TGTGCCAGCAGCTTAAGTCCCCTACGGCTGAGCAAGGGGTCACCCCTCCACTTT	CASSLSPLRLSKGSPLHF
13	TRBD1	TRBV7-2	TRBJ1-1	-	TGTGCCAAGCGAAACAGGGGGGACACTGAAGCTTTCTTT	CAKRNRGDTEAFF
14	TRBD2	TRBV5-1	TRBJ2-1	-	TGCGCCAGCAGCTACGGCGGGAGCGGCAATGAGCAGTTCTTC	CASSYGGSGNEQFF
14	-	TRBV5-1	TRBJ1-1	few	TGCGCCAGCAGCTTGGGACCGGCGAACACTGAAGCTTTCTTT	CASSLGPANTEAFF
16	TRBD2	TRBV5-1	TRBJ2-1	-	TGCGCCAGCAGCCGGGATAGCGGGAGGGACTACAATGAGCAGTTCTTC	CASSRDSGRDYNEQFF
13	-	TRBV10-3	TRBJ2-5	many	TGTGCCATCAGTGAGAGGTGGGGAGAGACCCAGTACTTC	CAISERWGETQYF